These 12 T cell receptor beta chains share one sample of origin, sequenced in a study of blood T cell repertoires in COVID-19. TCRdb's table, derived via immunoSEQ multiplex PCR, lists solely in-frame clones and lacks some. The repertoire holds some 250,000 clones, with about four fifths as singletons. Sequenced sample: peripheral blood. The receptors shown here come from a woman under 30 with acute or convalescent COVID-19.

The rearrangement joins TRBV28 to TRBJ2-7; D might be TRBD2 (7 bases). V was cut by 6 bases and J by 0 bases, with 15 bases left in between. CDR1 MDHEN and CDR2 SYDVKM come from the germline V gene. CDR3 length: 15 residues. The CDR3 reads CASRQAGAYSYEQYF. The CDR3 DNA follows: TGTGCCAGCAGGCAGGCGGGGGCCTACTCCTACGAGCAGTACTTC.

The V call is TRBV7-8, the J call TRBJ2-5, with unresolved D. Trimming cost V 5 bases and J 4 bases, with 20 bases left between them. CDR1 is SGHVS, CDR2 FQNEAQ, per germline. The CDR3 contains 16 residues. CDR3 residues: CASSLKRLSRRETQYF. CDR3 in DNA: TGTGCCAGCAGCCTAAAGAGGCTAAGTAGACGAGAGACCCAGTACTTC.

This clone appeared a few times. The rearrangement joins TRBV12-5 to TRBJ1-6; 7 bases align to TRBD1. This CDR3 region has 17 residues. Trimming took 5 bases from V and 6 from J; bases not matched to a gene: 13. Germline values: CDR1 LGHNT, CDR2 FRNRAP. Here the CDR3 DNA reads TGTGCTAGTGGTCCGAGACAGGGTCCATCATGTAATTCACCCCTCCACTTT. Amino acids: CASGPRQGPSCNSPLHF.

In this sample, this clone turned up a few times. This sequence joins TRBV24-1 and TRBJ2-3; 7 nucleotides align to TRBD2. Germline loops: CDR1 KGHDR, CDR2 SFDVKD. This CDR3 contains 16 residues. The V gene end was trimmed by 1 base and the J gene end by 4 bases; junction bases not matched to a gene: 7. The CDR3, as DNA: TGTGCCACCAGTGATTTTCTCGCGGGAGATTCAGATACGCAGTATTTT. Protein: CATSDFLAGDSDTQYF.

This clone was counted a few times. This rearrangement joins TRBV7-8 to TRBJ1-4; 9 nucleotides line up with TRBD1. CDR1 SGHVS and CDR2 FQNEAQ come from the germline V gene. The V segment lost 5 bases and the J segment 3 bases; nucleotides outside the gene matches: 4. The CDR3 sequence is 15 residues long. This chain's CDR3 is CASSHRQGANEKLFF. The CDR3 coding sequence is TGTGCCAGCAGCCACAGACAGGGGGCTAATGAAAAACTGTTTTTT.

This clone was recorded a few times. The chain's CDR3 is CASSYSQGFSGNTIYF. The CDR3 nucleotides read TGTGCCAGCAGTTACTCCCAGGGGTTCTCTGGAAACACCATATATTTT. The rearrangement uses TRBV6-5 and TRBJ1-3, with a weak D call TRBD1 (6 bases). In germline, CDR1 is MNHEY, CDR2 SVGAGI. The CDR3 length is 16 residues. Trimming took 0 bases from V and 0 from J, leaving 9 bases between them.

The V and J genes are TRBV28 and TRBJ1-5, with 7 bases matching TRBD1. This CDR3 region has 16 residues. The V gene end was trimmed by 5 bases and the J gene end by 0 bases; junction bases not matched to a gene: 7. Germline assignment: CDR1 MDHEN and CDR2 SYDVKM. The CDR3 nucleotides read TGTGCCAGCAGTCCCCCGACAGGGAGTAGCAATCAGCCCCAGCATTTT. Its translation: CASSPPTGSSNQPQHF.

This clone was seen once. The chain joins TRBV5-4 to TRBJ2-1; tentative D call: TRBD2 (5 bases). Germline CDR1 reads SGHNT; CDR2 reads YYREEE (reference sequence). CDR3 length equals 15 residues. The V end was cut by 0 bases, the J end by 0 bases, with 7 bases between. The CDR3 protein is CASSLGGSSYNEQFF. The CDR3 DNA sequence: TGTGCCAGCAGCTTGGGTGGGAGCTCCTACAATGAGCAGTTCTTC.

The chain joins TRBV27 to TRBJ2-6; D not certain. The CDR3 is 12 residues long. In germline, CDR1 is MNHEY, CDR2 SMNVEV (reference sequence). V dropped 8 bases and J dropped 3 bases, with 5 bases sitting between them. As DNA, the CDR3 is TGTGCCAGCCCGGGTGGGGCCAACGTCCTGACTTTC. Its protein product is CASPGGANVLTF.

V usage is TRBV5-1 and J usage is TRBJ2-2, with D hard to call. Looked up from germline, CDR1 is SGHRS and CDR2 is YFSETQ. Trimming cost V 5 bases and J 3 bases, with 5 bases left between them. This CDR3 has 12 residues. CDR3 DNA: TGCGCCAGCAGGTCAGACACCGGGGAGCTGTTTTTT. Protein: CASRSDTGELFF. The whole variable domain, remainder taken from reference TRBV5-1 and TRBJ2-2, is KAGVTQTPRYLIKTRGQQVTLSCSPISGHRSVSWYQQTPGQGLQFLFEYFSETQRNKGNFPGRFSGRQFSNSRSEMNVSTLELGDSALYLCASRSDTGELFFGEGSRLTVL.

Concerning this clone: The junction differs from germline at one of its ends, possibly a read error. The chain employs TRBV7-2 and TRBJ2-5; TRBD1 matches at 7 bases. This CDR3 is built from 14 residues. The germline V gene encodes CDR1 SGHTA and CDR2 FQGNSA. CDR3: CASTLDGTEETQYF. The CDR3, as DNA: TGTGCCAGCACCTTAGATGGGACAGAAGAGACCCAGTACTTC.

The chain couples TRBV2 to TRBJ2-1; D not resolved. The CDR3 contains 13 residues. Germline V lookup: CDR1 SNHLY, CDR2 FYNNEI. V shed 3 bases and J shed 3 bases, with 6 bases lying between them. CDR3 nucleotides: TGTGCCAGCAGTGACTTCCTCTACAATGAGCAGTTCTTC. Its protein product is CASSDFLYNEQFF.